This T cell receptor beta chain appears in the sequencing data of a study of CD8+CD57+ T cells in acquired aplastic anemia. In the study overall: DNA per sorted CD4+ or CD8+ sample ranged about 0.19 to 30 ug, averaging roughly 3.5 ug.

TCR beta VDJ and CDR3 were profiled, and genomic DNA was the template. MiXCR was run by TCRdb on the reads, yielding one entry per CDR3 protein. The data show about 190,000 distinct CDR3 sequences, with roughly half seen just once and 15% to 20% held by the top ten. This clonotype has a count of ten or more. As yet, its antigen is unknown. Findings of the study overall: Patients had approximately 29 CD8+ CDR3 sequences in common with controls (the shared set).

Per the germline V gene, CDR1 is KGHDR and CDR2 is SFDVKD. V lost 4 bases and J lost 5; bases outside the gene matches: 6. The CDR3 contains 16 residues. The source of this sequence is a human donor in good health, serving as a control. Sequencing used sorted CD4+, CD8+, or CD8+CD57+ T cells (not recorded which) from PBMCs. The chain is built from TRBV24-1 and TRBJ2-2, with 10 nucleotides matching TRBD1. The CDR3 sequence: CATSDSGTGVTGELFF. In DNA, the CDR3 is TGTGCCACCAGTGACTCCGGGACAGGGGTAACCGGGGAGCTGTTTTTT.